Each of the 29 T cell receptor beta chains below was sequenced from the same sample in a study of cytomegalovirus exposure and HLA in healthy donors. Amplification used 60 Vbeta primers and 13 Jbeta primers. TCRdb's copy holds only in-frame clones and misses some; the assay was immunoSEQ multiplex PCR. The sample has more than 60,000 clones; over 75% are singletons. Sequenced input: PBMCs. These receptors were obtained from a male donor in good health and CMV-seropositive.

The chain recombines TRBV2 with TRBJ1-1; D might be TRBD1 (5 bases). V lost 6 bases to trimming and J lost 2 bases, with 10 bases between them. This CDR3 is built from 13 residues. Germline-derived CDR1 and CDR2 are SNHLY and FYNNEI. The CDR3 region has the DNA TGTGCCAGCAGACTACAGGTTAACACTGAAGCTTTCTTT. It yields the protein CASRLQVNTEAFF.

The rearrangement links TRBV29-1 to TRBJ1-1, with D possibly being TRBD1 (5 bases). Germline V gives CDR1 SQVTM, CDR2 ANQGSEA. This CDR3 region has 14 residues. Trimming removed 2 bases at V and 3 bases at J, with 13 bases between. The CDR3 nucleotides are TGCAGCGTTGAATGGGGGGGAGAGGACACTGAAGCTTTCTTT. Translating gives CSVEWGGEDTEAFF. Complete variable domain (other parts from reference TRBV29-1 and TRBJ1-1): SAVISQKPSRDICQRGTSLTIQCQVDSQVTMMFWYRQQPGQSLTLIATANQGSEATYESGFVIDKFPISRPNLTFSTLTVSNMSPEDSSIYLCSVEWGGEDTEAFFGQGTRLTVV.

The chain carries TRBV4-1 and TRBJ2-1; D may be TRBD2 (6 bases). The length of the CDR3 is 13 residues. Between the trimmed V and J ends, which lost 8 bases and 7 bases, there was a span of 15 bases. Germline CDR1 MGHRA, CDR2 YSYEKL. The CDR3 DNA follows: TGCGCCAGCCTAGCGCCACAAGGGAATGAGCAGTTCTTC. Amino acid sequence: CASLAPQGNEQFF.

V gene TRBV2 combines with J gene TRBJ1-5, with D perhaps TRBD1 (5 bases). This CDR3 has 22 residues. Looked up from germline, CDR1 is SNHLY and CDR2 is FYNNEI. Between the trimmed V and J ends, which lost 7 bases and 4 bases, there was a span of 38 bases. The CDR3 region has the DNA TGTGCCAGCACCCAGCGCGGGGGAAGTTTAGGCCCCGGAGGTGTAACGAATCAGCCCCAGCATTTT. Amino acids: CASTQRGGSLGPGGVTNQPQHF.

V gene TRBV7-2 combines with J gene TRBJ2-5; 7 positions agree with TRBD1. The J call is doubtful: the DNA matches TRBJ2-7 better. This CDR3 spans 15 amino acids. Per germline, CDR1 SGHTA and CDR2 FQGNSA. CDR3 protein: CASSSLKGAYYEQYF. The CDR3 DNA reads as TGTGCCAGCAGCTCATTAAAGGGGGCGTACTACGAGCAGTACTTC.

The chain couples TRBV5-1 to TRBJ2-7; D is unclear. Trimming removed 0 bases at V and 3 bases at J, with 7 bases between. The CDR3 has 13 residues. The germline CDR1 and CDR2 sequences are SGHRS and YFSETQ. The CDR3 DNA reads TGCGCCAGCAGCTTGGAATCAAACTACGAGCAGTACTTC. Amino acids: CASSLESNYEQYF.

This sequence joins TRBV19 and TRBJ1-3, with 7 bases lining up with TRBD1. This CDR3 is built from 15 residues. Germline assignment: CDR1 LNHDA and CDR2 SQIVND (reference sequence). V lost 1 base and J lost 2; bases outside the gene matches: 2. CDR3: CASSIGGTAGNTIYF. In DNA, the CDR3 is TGTGCCAGTAGTATAGGCGGGACAGCTGGAAACACCATATATTTT. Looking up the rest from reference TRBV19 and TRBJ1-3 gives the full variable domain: DGGITQSPKYLFRKEGQNVTLSCEQNLNHDAMYWYRQDPGQGLRLIYYSQIVNDFQKGDIAEGYSVSREKKESFPLTVTSAQKNPTAFYLCASSIGGTAGNTIYFGEGSWLTVV.

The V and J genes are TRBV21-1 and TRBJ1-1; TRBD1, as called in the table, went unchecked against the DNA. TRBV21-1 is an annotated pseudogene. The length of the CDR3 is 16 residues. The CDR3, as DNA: TGTGCCAGCAGCGAACCTAGGGGTAGGGGAAACACTGAAGCTTTCTTT. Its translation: CASSEPRGRGNTEAFF.

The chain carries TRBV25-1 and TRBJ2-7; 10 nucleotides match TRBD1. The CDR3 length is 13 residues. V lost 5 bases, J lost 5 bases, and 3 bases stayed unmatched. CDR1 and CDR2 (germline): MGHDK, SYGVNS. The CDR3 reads CASSPGTGDEQYF. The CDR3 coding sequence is TGTGCCAGCAGTCCCGGGACAGGGGACGAGCAGTACTTC.

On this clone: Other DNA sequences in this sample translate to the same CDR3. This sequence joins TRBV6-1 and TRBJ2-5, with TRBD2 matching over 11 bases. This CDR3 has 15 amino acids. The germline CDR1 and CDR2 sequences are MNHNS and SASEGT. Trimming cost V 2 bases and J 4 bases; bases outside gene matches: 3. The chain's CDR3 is CASSELAGGPETQYF. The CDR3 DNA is TGTGCCAGCAGTGAATTAGCGGGGGGGCCAGAGACCCAGTACTTC.

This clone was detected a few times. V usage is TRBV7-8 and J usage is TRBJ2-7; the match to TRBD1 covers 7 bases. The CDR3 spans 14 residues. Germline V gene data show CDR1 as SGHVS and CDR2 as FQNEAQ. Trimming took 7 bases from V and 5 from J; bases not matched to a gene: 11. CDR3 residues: CASKQGTQGNEQYF. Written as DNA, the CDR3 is TGTGCCAGCAAACAGGGGACACAGGGAAACGAGCAGTACTTC.

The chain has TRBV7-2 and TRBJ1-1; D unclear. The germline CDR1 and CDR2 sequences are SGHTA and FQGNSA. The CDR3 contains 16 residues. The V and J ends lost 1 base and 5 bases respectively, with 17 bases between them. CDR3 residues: CASSLGLWEQGTEAFF. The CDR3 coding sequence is TGTGCCAGCAGCTTAGGCCTCTGGGAGCAAGGGACTGAAGCTTTCTTT.

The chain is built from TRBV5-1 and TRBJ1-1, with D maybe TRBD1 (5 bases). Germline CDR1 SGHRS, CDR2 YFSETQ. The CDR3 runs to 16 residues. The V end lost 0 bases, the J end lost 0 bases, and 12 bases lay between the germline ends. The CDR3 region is CASSLGTGFMNTEAFF. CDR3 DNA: TGCGCCAGCAGCTTGGGTACAGGATTCATGAACACTGAAGCTTTCTTT.

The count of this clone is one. The CDR3 loop is CASSHRGSDYGYTF. CDR3 DNA: TGTGCCAGCAGCCACAGGGGGTCGGACTATGGCTACACCTTC. The V call is TRBV28, the J call TRBJ1-2, with 8 bases aligning to TRBD1. J lost 3 bases, V lost 6 bases, and 6 bases had no gene match. CDR1 is MDHEN, CDR2 SYDVKM, per germline. This CDR3 region has 14 residues.

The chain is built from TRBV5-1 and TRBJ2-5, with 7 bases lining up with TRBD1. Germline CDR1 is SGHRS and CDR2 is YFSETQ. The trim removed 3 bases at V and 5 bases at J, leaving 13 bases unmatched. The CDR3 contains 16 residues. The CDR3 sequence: CASSSSDRAWGETQYF. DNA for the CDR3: TGCGCCAGCAGCTCGAGTGACAGGGCTTGGGGGGAGACCCAGTACTTC.

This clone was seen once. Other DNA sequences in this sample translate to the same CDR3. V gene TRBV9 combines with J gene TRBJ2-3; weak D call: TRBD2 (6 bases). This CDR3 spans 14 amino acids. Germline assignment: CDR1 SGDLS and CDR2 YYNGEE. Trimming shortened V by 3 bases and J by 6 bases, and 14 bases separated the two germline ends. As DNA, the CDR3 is TGTGCCAGCAGCGCCGGGGGAAGTGGGGATACGCAGTATTTT. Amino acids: CASSAGGSGDTQYF. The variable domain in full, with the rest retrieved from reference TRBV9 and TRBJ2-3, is DSGVTQTPKHLITATGQRVTLRCSPRSGDLSVYWYQQSLDQGLQFLIQYYNGEERAKGNILERFSAQQFPDLHSELNLSSLELGDSALYFCASSAGGSGDTQYFGPGTRLTVL.

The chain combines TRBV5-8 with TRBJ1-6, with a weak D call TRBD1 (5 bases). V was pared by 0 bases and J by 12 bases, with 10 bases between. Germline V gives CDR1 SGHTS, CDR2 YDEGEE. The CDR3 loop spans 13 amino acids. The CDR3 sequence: CASSLAQGRPLHF. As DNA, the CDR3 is TGTGCCAGCAGCTTGGCCCAGGGTAGACCCCTCCACTTT.

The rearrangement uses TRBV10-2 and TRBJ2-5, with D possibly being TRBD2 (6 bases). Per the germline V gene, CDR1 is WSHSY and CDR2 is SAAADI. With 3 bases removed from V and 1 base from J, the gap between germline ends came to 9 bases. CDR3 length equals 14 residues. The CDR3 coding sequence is TGCGCCAGCAGTGAAACTAGCAGCCAAGAGACCCAGTACTTC. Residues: CASSETSSQETQYF.

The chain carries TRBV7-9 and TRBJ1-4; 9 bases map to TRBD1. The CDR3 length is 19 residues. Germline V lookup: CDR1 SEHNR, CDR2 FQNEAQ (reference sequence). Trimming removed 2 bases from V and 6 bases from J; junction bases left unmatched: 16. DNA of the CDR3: TGTGCCAGCAGCTTACCGCACCGGGACAGGGATTTCAAGGATGAAAAACTGTTTTTT. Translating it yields CASSLPHRDRDFKDEKLFF.

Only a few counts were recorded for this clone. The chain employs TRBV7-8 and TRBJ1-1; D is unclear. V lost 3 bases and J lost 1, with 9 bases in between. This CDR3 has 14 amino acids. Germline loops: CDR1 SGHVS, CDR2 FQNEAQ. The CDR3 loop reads CASSFASGNTEAFF. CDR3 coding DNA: TGTGCCAGCAGCTTCGCTTCCGGGAACACTGAAGCTTTCTTT.

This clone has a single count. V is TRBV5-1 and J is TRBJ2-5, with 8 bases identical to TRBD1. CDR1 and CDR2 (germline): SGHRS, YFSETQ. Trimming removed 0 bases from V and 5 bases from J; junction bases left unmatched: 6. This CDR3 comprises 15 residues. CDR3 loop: CASSLGTGHGETQYF. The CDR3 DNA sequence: TGCGCCAGCAGCTTGGGGACAGGGCACGGGGAGACCCAGTACTTC.

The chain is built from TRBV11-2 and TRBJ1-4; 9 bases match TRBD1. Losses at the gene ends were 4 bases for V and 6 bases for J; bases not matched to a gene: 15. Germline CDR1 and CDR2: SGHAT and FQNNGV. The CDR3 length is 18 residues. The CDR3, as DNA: TGTGCCAGCAGCTCGACCCGGGACAGGGCCGGTCTGGATGAAAAACTGTTTTTT. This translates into CASSSTRDRAGLDEKLFF.

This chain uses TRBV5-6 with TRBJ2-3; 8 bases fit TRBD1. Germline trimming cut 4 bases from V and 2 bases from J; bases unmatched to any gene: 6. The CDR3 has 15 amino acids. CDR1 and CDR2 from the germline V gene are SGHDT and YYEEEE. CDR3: CASSRWDRTTDTQYF. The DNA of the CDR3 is TGTGCCAGCAGCCGCTGGGACAGGACCACAGATACGCAGTATTTT.

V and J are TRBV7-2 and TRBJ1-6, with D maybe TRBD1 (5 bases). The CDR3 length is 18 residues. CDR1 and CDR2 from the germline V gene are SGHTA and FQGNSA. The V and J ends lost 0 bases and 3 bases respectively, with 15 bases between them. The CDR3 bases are TGTGCCAGCAGCTTAGCCCCGGGACTGGCCGGCTATAATTCACCCCTCCACTTT. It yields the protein CASSLAPGLAGYNSPLHF.

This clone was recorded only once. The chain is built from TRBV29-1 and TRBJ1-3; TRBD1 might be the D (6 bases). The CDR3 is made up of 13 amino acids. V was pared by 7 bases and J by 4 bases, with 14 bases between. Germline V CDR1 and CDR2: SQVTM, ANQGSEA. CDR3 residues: CSAGRGAGNTIYF. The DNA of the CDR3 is TGCAGCGCCGGTCGGGGGGCCGGAAACACCATATATTTT.

The CDR3 DNA reads TGTGCCAGCAGCTTAGAGGTACTAGCCGTAGAGACCCAGTACTTC. It encodes CASSLEVLAVETQYF. V usage is TRBV7-6 and J usage is TRBJ2-5, with a weak D call TRBD2 (6 bases). This CDR3 is 15 amino acids long. Germline CDR1 SGHVS, CDR2 FNYEAQ. The V and J ends lost 1 base and 4 bases respectively, with 13 bases between them.

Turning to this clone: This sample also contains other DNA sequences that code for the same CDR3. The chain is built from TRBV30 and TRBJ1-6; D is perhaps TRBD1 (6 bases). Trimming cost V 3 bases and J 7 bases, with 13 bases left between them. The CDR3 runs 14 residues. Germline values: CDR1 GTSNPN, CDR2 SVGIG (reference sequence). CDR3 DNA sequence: TGTGCCTGGAGCACGGGCCAGGGGAATTCACCCCTCCACTTT. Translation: CAWSTGQGNSPLHF.

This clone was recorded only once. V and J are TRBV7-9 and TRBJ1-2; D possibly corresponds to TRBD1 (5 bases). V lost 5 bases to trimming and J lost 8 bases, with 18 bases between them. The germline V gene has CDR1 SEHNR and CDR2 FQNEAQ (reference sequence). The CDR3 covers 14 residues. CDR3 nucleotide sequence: TGTGCCAGCAGCCCACCGGGGGGTCGGGACGGCTACACCTTC. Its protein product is CASSPPGGRDGYTF.

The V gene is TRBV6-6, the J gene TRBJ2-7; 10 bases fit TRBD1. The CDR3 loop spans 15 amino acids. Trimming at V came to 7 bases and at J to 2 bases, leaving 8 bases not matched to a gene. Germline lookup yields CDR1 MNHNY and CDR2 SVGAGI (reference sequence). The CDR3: CASMTGQGDTYEQYF. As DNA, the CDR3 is TGTGCCAGCATGACCGGACAGGGGGATACCTACGAGCAGTACTTC.